Shown below are 10 T cell receptor beta chains from a single sample sequenced in a study of cytomegalovirus exposure and HLA in healthy donors. PCR was performed using 60 Vbeta and 13 Jbeta primers. The protocol was immunoSEQ multiplex PCR, while the TCRdb copy is restricted to in-frame clones and leaves out a portion. This table has about 91,000 clones, about 68% appearing once. The sequenced sample consisted of PBMCs. The receptors come from a human donor in good health.

The chain combines TRBV7-8 with TRBJ2-1, with 14 bases aligning to TRBD2. With 5 bases clipped from V and 12 bases from J, the junction kept 12 bases outside the gene matches. The CDR3 has 16 amino acids. CDR1 SGHVS and CDR2 FQNEAQ come from the germline V gene. Written as DNA, the CDR3 is TGTGCCAGCAGCCTGGGGACTAGCGGGGGATACAAGGGGCAGTTCTTC. It codes for CASSLGTSGGYKGQFF.

V gene TRBV11-2 combines with J gene TRBJ2-7, with D perhaps TRBD2 (6 bases). The germline V gene has CDR1 SGHAT and CDR2 FQNNGV. The V end was cut by 3 bases, the J end by 1 base, with 10 bases between. This CDR3 has 14 residues. CDR3 in DNA: TGTGCCAGCAGCTTTCTGGGGGGATCCTACGAGCAGTACTTC. It translates to CASSFLGGSYEQYF.

The rearrangement uses TRBV5-4 and TRBJ1-2; D is ambiguous. Trimming left V 4 bases short and J 8 bases short, with 21 bases between. The CDR3 runs to 15 residues. Germline V gene lookup returns CDR1 SGHNT and CDR2 YYREEE (reference sequence). The CDR3 sequence is CASSPLELAADGYTF. In DNA, the CDR3 is TGTGCCAGCAGCCCGCTCGAGCTGGCAGCGGACGGCTACACCTTC.

J is TRBJ2-5 and V is TRBV5-1; tentatively, D is TRBD2 (6 bases). This CDR3 is built from 13 residues. V was pared by 3 bases and J by 2 bases, with 8 bases between. Germline V lookup: CDR1 SGHRS, CDR2 YFSETQ. The CDR3 DNA follows: TGCGCCAGCAGCTGGACTACTCAAGAGACCCAGTACTTC. It yields the protein CASSWTTQETQYF.

This clone was detected only a few times. The chain joins TRBV5-1 to TRBJ2-3; TRBD1 agrees at 8 bases. J lost 3 bases, V lost 0 bases, and 12 bases had no gene match. The V gene's germline CDR1 is SGHRS and CDR2 YFSETQ. This CDR3 is built from 18 residues. The CDR3 reads CASSLVSGGFLRTDTQYF. DNA for the CDR3: TGCGCCAGCAGCTTGGTATCAGGGGGCTTTTTGAGAACAGATACGCAGTATTTT.

This chain links TRBV27 with TRBJ2-3; D ambiguous. The CDR3 loop spans 16 amino acids. Germline CDR1 reads MNHEY; CDR2 reads SMNVEV (reference sequence). The germline V and J ends were trimmed by 1 base and 1 base, with 12 bases remaining between them. Here the CDR3 DNA reads TGTGCCAGCAGTTTATTGGGCTTTTCGGGCACAGATACGCAGTATTTT. It yields the protein CASSLLGFSGTDTQYF.

This chain joins TRBV9 and TRBJ1-1; no definite D call. Germline V lookup: CDR1 SGDLS, CDR2 YYNGEE. The CDR3 runs to 18 residues. The V end lost 4 bases, the J end lost 4 bases, and 26 bases lay between the germline ends. The CDR3 nucleotides read TGTGCCAGCAGCCACGGGAGGGTTTATCGGGAATGGAGCACTGAAGCTTTCTTT. Protein product: CASSHGRVYREWSTEAFF.

CDR3 DNA: TGTGCCAGCTTCCGGGACAGGGACAATTCACCCCTCCACTTT. It is translated as CASFRDRDNSPLHF. This chain joins TRBV7-2 and TRBJ1-6; 9 bases line up with TRBD1. This CDR3 has 14 residues. V gave up 8 bases and J gave up 7 bases; unmatched junction bases: 6. CDR1 is SGHTA and CDR2 is FQGNSA in the germline V gene. Full variable domain (outside the CDR3, taken from reference TRBV7-2 and TRBJ1-6): GAGVSQSPSNKVTEKGKDVELRCDPISGHTALYWYRQSLGQGLEFLIYFQGNSAPDKSGLPSDRFSAERTGGSVSTLTIQRTQQEDSAVYLCASFRDRDNSPLHFGNGTRLTVT.

The table lists this clone with a few counts. The chain uses TRBV7-2 and TRBJ2-2; 7 bases fit TRBD1. Germline V gives CDR1 SGHTA, CDR2 FQGNSA. V was clipped by 3 bases and J by 7 bases; unmatched bases: 8. CDR3 length: 15 amino acids. CDR3 bases: TGTGCCAGCAGCTTTAGGCGACAGGGCGGCGGGGAGCTGTTTTTT. This translates into CASSFRRQGGGELFF.

The V gene is TRBV13, the J gene TRBJ1-4; TRBD1 agrees at 9 bases. Germline loops: CDR1 PRHDT, CDR2 FYEKMQ (reference sequence). V lost 6 bases, J lost 7 bases, and 6 bases stayed unmatched. The CDR3 runs to 14 residues. This CDR3 is CASRRTGGGEKLFF. The CDR3 region has the DNA TGTGCCAGCAGACGTACAGGGGGCGGTGAAAAACTGTTTTTT.